This entry is about one T cell receptor beta chain. The CDR3 length is 15 residues. The ends lost 5 bases at V and 6 bases at J; junction bases unmatched: 6. Germline V gene sequence: CDR1 SGHTA, CDR2 FQGNSA. This sample is drawn from a study of shared clonotypes between healthy human individuals. DNA from unsorted PBMC was sequenced on ten immunoSEQ deep assay plates. Sequencing was performed with immunoSEQ multiplex PCR; in TCRdb, only in-frame clones are kept and a portion is missing. This sample carries around 440,000 clones, roughly 80% of them seen once, and the ten largest clones take more than 10%.

The V gene is TRBV7-2, the J gene TRBJ2-7, with 14 bases matching TRBD2. Material for sequencing was PBMCs. The TCR originated in a woman in her thirties or forties in good health. Some clones in this sample may be carry-over from other donors' samples. CDR3 sequence reads: CASSVGLAGVGEQYF. DNA of the CDR3: TGTGCCAGCAGCGTGGGACTAGCGGGAGTCGGCGAGCAGTACTTC.